Following are 10 T cell receptor beta chains from one sample sequenced in a study of OX40 agonist ivuxolimab in advanced cancers. Profiled with immunoSEQ multiplex PCR; TCRdb holds only in-frame clones, not every one. The sample lists 45,000 to 60,000 clones, 75% to 85% occurring once. The sample consisted of CD4+ or CD8+ T cells sorted from blood, taken in a trial of the OX40 agonist ivuxolimab. The receptor source for this set is an adult with an advanced solid tumor such as melanoma, head and neck, liver or kidney cancer.

The V and J genes are TRBV5-1 and TRBJ1-1, with 7 bases matching TRBD1. CDR1 SGHRS and CDR2 YFSETQ come from the germline V gene. This CDR3 comprises 15 residues. The ends lost 0 bases at V and 2 bases at J; junction bases unmatched: 4. CDR3 DNA sequence: TGCGCCAGCAGCTTGGCCAGGGGGTATAACACTGAAGCTTTCTTT. Encoded protein: CASSLARGYNTEAFF.

The chain combines TRBV28 with TRBJ1-1; D is perhaps TRBD1 (5 bases). This CDR3 is built from 16 residues. Germline loops: CDR1 MDHEN, CDR2 SYDVKM. The germline V and J ends were trimmed by 4 bases and 0 bases, with 15 bases remaining between them. The CDR3 DNA reads as TGTGCCAGCAGTTCCTCTGGGGCCTTCTTGAACACTGAAGCTTTCTTT. The encoded protein is CASSSSGAFLNTEAFF.

This clone came up once. The chain recombines TRBV5-5 with TRBJ1-2; weak D call: TRBD1 (6 bases). The CDR3 sequence is 15 residues long. V dropped 3 bases and J dropped 5 bases, with 17 bases sitting between them. Germline-derived CDR1 and CDR2 are SGHKS and YYEKEE (reference sequence). CDR3 in amino acids: CASSSRDTDSYGYTF. CDR3 bases: TGTGCCAGCAGCTCGCGGGACACCGACTCTTATGGCTACACCTTC.

The V call is TRBV10-2, the J call TRBJ2-1; perhaps TRBD2 as D (6 bases). The V gene lost 7 bases and the J gene lost 8 bases, with 12 bases spanning the gap. This CDR3 region has 12 residues. Germline loops: CDR1 WSHSY, CDR2 SAAADI. CDR3 coding DNA: TGCGCCAGCACACCTAGCGTCGATGAGCAGTTCTTC. It yields the protein CASTPSVDEQFF.

J is TRBJ1-6 and V is TRBV18; D unclear. Trimming pared 2 bases from V and 7 bases from J, leaving 12 bases between. The length of the CDR3 is 15 residues. Looked up from germline, CDR1 is KGHSH and CDR2 is LQKENI. CDR3 bases: TGTGCCAGCTCACCAACAAGGGAGAGGAATTCACCCCTCCACTTT. Protein sequence: CASSPTRERNSPLHF. The full variable domain, in which reference TRBV18 and TRBJ1-6 provide the parts outside the CDR3, is NAGVMQNPRHLVRRRGQEARLRCSPMKGHSHVYWYRQLPEEGLKFMVYLQKENIIDESGMPKERFSAEFPKEGPSILRIQQVVRGDSAAYFCASSPTRERNSPLHFGNGTRLTVT.

This clone was counted a few times. The CDR3 spells CASSEETGFNSPLHF. The CDR3 DNA is TGTGCCAGCAGTGAAGAAACAGGGTTTAATTCACCCCTCCACTTT. The chain has TRBV2 and TRBJ1-6; D perhaps matches TRBD1 (6 bases). V was pared by 1 base and J by 6 bases, with 10 bases between. Germline V gene sequence: CDR1 SNHLY, CDR2 FYNNEI. This CDR3 spans 15 amino acids. Combining the CDR3 with reference TRBV2 and TRBJ1-6 gives the whole variable domain EPEVTQTPSHQVTQMGQEVILRCVPISNHLYFYWYRQILGQKVEFLVSFYNNEISEKSEIFDDQFSVERPDGSNFTLKIRSTKLEDSAMYFCASSEETGFNSPLHFGNGTRLTVT.

This chain uses TRBV10-1 with TRBJ2-7; D may be TRBD1 (7 bases). The length of the CDR3 is 17 residues. Germline V gene lookup returns CDR1 WNHNN and CDR2 SYGVQD (reference sequence). Trimming pared 6 bases from V and 1 base from J, leaving 22 bases between. This CDR3 is CASRRDSRGRVSYEQYF. DNA of the CDR3: TGCGCCAGCAGGCGGGACAGCAGGGGGAGAGTGTCCTACGAGCAGTACTTC.

This clone has only a few counts. Here the CDR3 DNA reads TGTGCCAGTAGTATTATACTCCCCTGGGCCTATGGCTACACCTTC. This translates into CASSIILPWAYGYTF. The V and J genes are TRBV19 and TRBJ1-2; no firm D call. There are 15 residues in the CDR3. From germline, CDR1 is LNHDA and CDR2 SQIVND (reference sequence). Trimming took 3 bases from V and 4 from J, leaving 15 bases between them.

The chain uses TRBV4-1 and TRBJ2-5; 7 bases fit TRBD2. Germline assignment: CDR1 MGHRA and CDR2 YSYEKL. V shed 3 bases and J 0 bases; nucleotides not matched to a gene: 16. The CDR3 has 19 amino acids. CDR3 protein: CASSQFSITASGDQETQYF. As DNA, the CDR3 is TGCGCCAGCAGCCAGTTCTCCATCACGGCTAGCGGAGACCAAGAGACCCAGTACTTC.

The chain combines TRBV19 with TRBJ2-7; 9 positions agree with TRBD1. The CDR3 length is 14 residues. Germline V gene lookup returns CDR1 LNHDA and CDR2 SQIVND (reference sequence). J lost 7 bases, V lost 4 bases, and 8 bases had no gene match. The CDR3: CASSTQGANQEQYF. The CDR3 DNA is TGTGCCAGTAGTACACAGGGGGCAAACCAAGAGCAGTACTTC.